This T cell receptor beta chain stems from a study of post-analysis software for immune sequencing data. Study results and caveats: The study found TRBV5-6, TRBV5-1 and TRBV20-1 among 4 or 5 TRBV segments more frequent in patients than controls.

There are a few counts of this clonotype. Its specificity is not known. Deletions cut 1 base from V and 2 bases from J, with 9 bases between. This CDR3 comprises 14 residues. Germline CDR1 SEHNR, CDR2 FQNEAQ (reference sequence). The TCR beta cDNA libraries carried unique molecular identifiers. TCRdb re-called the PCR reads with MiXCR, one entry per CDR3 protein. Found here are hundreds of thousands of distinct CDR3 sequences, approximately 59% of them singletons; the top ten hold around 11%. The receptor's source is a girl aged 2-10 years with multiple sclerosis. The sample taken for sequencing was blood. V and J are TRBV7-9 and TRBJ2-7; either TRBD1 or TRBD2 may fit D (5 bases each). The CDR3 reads CASSLVGTTYEQYF. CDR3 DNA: TGTGCCAGCAGCTTAGTCGGGACGACCTACGAGCAGTACTTC.